This entry is about one T cell receptor (beta chain). Antigen: not known. The same CDR3 arises from other DNA sequences in this sample as well. Method: immunoSEQ multiplex PCR; TCRdb's copy keeps in-frame clones and lacks some. The repertoire holds 160,000 or so clones, with roughly 90% as singletons. Germline V CDR1 and CDR2: LGHNA, YNFKEQ. This CDR3 is built from 15 residues. The ends lost 1 base at V and 4 bases at J; junction bases unmatched: 6. This entry belongs to a study of T cell responses to AZD1222 COVID-19 vaccine. Study-level information: Second-dose timings of about 4 or about 12 weeks were pooled. Study-wide points: The study sampled repertoires only after the peak T cell response. Donors were mostly white British, more females; clonal diversity possibly underestimated.

This receptor was identified in an adult in good health. The specimen was peripheral blood, collected on day 0 of AZD1222 vaccination. This chain joins TRBV4-2 and TRBJ1-1, with TRBD1 identical over 7 bases. The CDR3 DNA reads TGTGCCAGCAGCCAAGCACGGACAGGCGGCACTGAAGCTTTCTTT. As protein: CASSQARTGGTEAFF.